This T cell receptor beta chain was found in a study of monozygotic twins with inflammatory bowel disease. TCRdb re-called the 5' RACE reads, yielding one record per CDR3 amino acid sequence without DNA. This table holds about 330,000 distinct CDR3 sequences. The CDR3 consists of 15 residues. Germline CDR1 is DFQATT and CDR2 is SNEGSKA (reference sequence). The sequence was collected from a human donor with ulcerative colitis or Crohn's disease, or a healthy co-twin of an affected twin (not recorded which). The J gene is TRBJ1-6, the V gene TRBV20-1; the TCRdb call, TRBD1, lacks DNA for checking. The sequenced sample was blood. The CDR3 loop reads CSAIPRGPDNSPLHF.